Following are 14 T cell receptor beta chains from one sample sequenced in a study of cytomegalovirus exposure and HLA in healthy donors. Using immunoSEQ multiplex PCR, the repertoire was profiled, and TCRdb retains in-frame clones only, with some absent. The table records about 170,000 clones, about 90% of them present only once. Sequenced: PBMCs. These receptors were taken from a woman younger than 45 in good health and CMV-seronegative.

This clone showed up just a few times. The gene calls are TRBV7-8 and TRBJ1-1; the D gene is possibly TRBD1 (6 bases). The germline V gene encodes CDR1 SGHVS and CDR2 FQNEAQ. Trimming removed 5 bases at V and 4 bases at J, with 17 bases between. CDR3 length: 15 residues. The CDR3 bases are TGTGCCAGCAGCGATCGTCAAGGGGGATCCACTGAAGCTTTCTTT. Protein product: CASSDRQGGSTEAFF.

The chain uses TRBV5-1 and TRBJ2-6; D gene ambiguous. Germline V gene lookup returns CDR1 SGHRS and CDR2 YFSETQ. CDR3 length: 14 residues. V lost 4 bases to trimming and J lost 2 bases, with 7 bases between them. The DNA for the CDR3 is TGCGCCAGCAGCCAAGTTGCTGGGGCCAACGTCCTGACTTTC. Its translation is CASSQVAGANVLTF. The variable domain in full, with the rest retrieved from reference TRBV5-1 and TRBJ2-6, is KAGVTQTPRYLIKTRGQQVTLSCSPISGHRSVSWYQQTPGQGLQFLFEYFSETQRNKGNFPGRFSGRQFSNSRSEMNVSTLELGDSALYLCASSQVAGANVLTFGAGSRLTVL.

This chain links TRBV5-1 with TRBJ2-1; tentatively, D is TRBD1 (5 bases). V gave up 2 bases and J gave up 6 bases, with 9 bases separating them. The CDR3 sequence is 13 residues long. From germline, CDR1 is SGHRS and CDR2 YFSETQ. The CDR3 spells CASSLDSTNEQFF. CDR3 sequence (DNA): TGCGCCAGCAGCTTAGACAGTACCAATGAGCAGTTCTTC.

CDR3 residues: CAISELEATQETQYF. Written as DNA, the CDR3 is TGTGCCATCAGTGAGCTTGAAGCTACCCAAGAGACCCAGTACTTC. This chain joins TRBV10-3 and TRBJ2-5; unclear D gene. Per germline, CDR1 ENHRY and CDR2 SYGVKD. The CDR3 is made up of 15 amino acids. V was pared by 2 bases and J by 1 base, with 11 bases between.

The V and J genes are TRBV15 and TRBJ2-1; the match to TRBD1 covers 10 bases. Germline-derived CDR1 and CDR2 are LNHNV and YYDKDF (reference sequence). V lost 1 base to trimming and J lost 3 bases; unmatched junction nucleotides: 0. This CDR3 is 15 amino acids long. CDR3 nucleotide sequence: TGTGCCACCAGCAGAGGGACAGGGGGCTACAATGAGCAGTTCTTC. This encodes CATSRGTGGYNEQFF.

The rearrangement links TRBV18 to TRBJ2-1; 10 bases agree with TRBD2. The junction had 0 bases not matched to a gene; V was cut back by 3 bases and J by 4 bases. The CDR3 spans 14 residues. Per the germline V gene, CDR1 is KGHSH and CDR2 is LQKENI. The CDR3 nucleotides read TGTGCCAGCTCACCTAGCGGGGGGTACAATGAGCAGTTCTTC. Protein product: CASSPSGGYNEQFF.

The V gene is TRBV7-9, the J gene TRBJ2-5; 10 bases fit TRBD1. This CDR3 spans 15 amino acids. Trimming took 1 base from V and 3 from J; bases not matched to a gene: 2. Germline V lookup: CDR1 SEHNR, CDR2 FQNEAQ (reference sequence). The CDR3 spells CASSLGGTGEETQYF. The CDR3 DNA reads TGTGCCAGCAGCTTAGGTGGGACAGGGGAAGAGACCCAGTACTTC. The variable domain in full, completed from reference TRBV7-9 and TRBJ2-5, reads DTGVSQNPRHKITKRGQNVTFRCDPISEHNRLYWYRQTLGQGPEFLTYFQNEAQLEKSRLLSDRFSAERPKGSFSTLEIQRTEQGDSAMYLCASSLGGTGEETQYFGPGTRLLVL.

V gene TRBV29-1 combines with J gene TRBJ2-7; TRBD1 agrees at 9 bases. The CDR3 extends over 15 amino acids. Germline CDR1 reads SQVTM; CDR2 reads ANQGSEA. J gave up 5 bases and V 5 bases, and 13 bases lay outside the gene matches. CDR3 DNA sequence: TGCAGCGTTTTGATCCGGGACAGGGTAAGGAACGAGCAGTACTTC. This translates into CSVLIRDRVRNEQYF.

The chain couples TRBV27 to TRBJ1-2; 11 bases match TRBD1. Losses at the gene ends were 5 bases for V and 4 bases for J; bases not matched to a gene: 6. The CDR3 runs to 15 residues. Germline V gives CDR1 MNHEY, CDR2 SMNVEV (reference sequence). DNA of the CDR3: TGTGCCAGCAGTCCCCGGGACAGGGGGTCCTATGGCTACACCTTC. Translation gives CASSPRDRGSYGYTF.

The rearrangement uses TRBV10-3 and TRBJ2-7, with 12 bases identical to TRBD2. The CDR3 spans 13 residues. V trimming: 10 bases; J trimming: 7 bases; junction bases outside the gene matches: 8. Germline assignment: CDR1 ENHRY and CDR2 SYGVKD. CDR3 nucleotide sequence: TGTGCCACCACCCGACTAGCGGGAGTGGAGCAGTACTTC. It yields the protein CATTRLAGVEQYF.

This chain uses TRBV19 with TRBJ1-1; unclear D gene. The germline V and J ends were trimmed by 10 bases and 1 base, with 10 bases remaining between them. Germline V gene lookup returns CDR1 LNHDA and CDR2 SQIVND (reference sequence). The CDR3 length is 12 residues. The CDR3 reads CATIYRNTEAFF. The CDR3 nucleotides read TGTGCCACGATCTACAGGAACACTGAAGCTTTCTTT.

The chain employs TRBV5-1 and TRBJ2-7; possible D gene TRBD2, 6 bases. The CDR3 has 14 residues. Germline V gene sequence: CDR1 SGHRS, CDR2 YFSETQ. V lost 5 bases, J lost 2 bases, and 14 bases lay in between. CDR3 protein: CASRPLATPYEQYF. The CDR3 DNA sequence: TGCGCCAGCAGGCCCCTAGCGACCCCCTACGAGCAGTACTTC.

This clone was found once. The chain couples TRBV7-8 to TRBJ2-2; D is undetermined. Germline V gives CDR1 SGHVS, CDR2 FQNEAQ. Trimming left V 3 bases short and J 3 bases short, with 2 bases between. The CDR3 has 12 residues. CDR3 sequence (DNA): TGTGCCAGCAGCTTCTACACCGGGGAGCTGTTTTTT. Translating it yields CASSFYTGELFF.

The chain is built from TRBV27 and TRBJ2-7; tentatively, D is TRBD1 (5 bases). The CDR3 contains 16 residues. V lost 5 bases to trimming and J lost 1 base, with 18 bases between them. Germline V gene lookup returns CDR1 MNHEY and CDR2 SMNVEV (reference sequence). The CDR3 is CASSPSRGSLSYEQYF. In nucleotides, the CDR3 is TGTGCCAGCAGTCCATCTAGGGGTAGCTTATCCTACGAGCAGTACTTC.